This is a list of T cell receptor beta chains from one sample in a study of metastatic and nonmetastatic thyroid tumors. MiXCR was used by TCRdb to re-call the PCR reads. Altogether some 28,000 clones are present, over 15% being singletons, with the ten largest covering 3.5% to 4.5%. The source material was blood. The receptors derive from a female donor with papillary thyroid cancer or a benign thyroid nodule (not recorded which). Some clones in this sample may be carry-over from other donors' samples. Each CDR3 is given with its conserved first and last residue. Each record gives: V gene, clone size, D gene, J gene, CDR3 DNA, CDR3 protein. A D gene is named only where the DNA matches it firmly. Size tells how often a clone was seen (once, few, many) or the class of an expanded clone, and some rows leave it out.

TRBV19	many	TRBD1	TRBJ2-5	TGTGCCAGTAGCGAGACAGGGACGGAGACCCAGTACTTC	CASSETGTETQYF
TRBV5-4	many	NA	TRBJ2-6	TGTGCCAGCTACCCTGGCCGCTCTGGGGCCAACGTCCTGACTTTC	CASYPGRSGANVLTF
TRBV5-4	many	NA	TRBJ2-1	TGTGCCAGCAGCTTGGCCGGGGCAGGGGATAATGAGCAGTTCTTC	CASSLAGAGDNEQFF
TRBV28	NA	NA	TRBJ1-2	TGTGCCGGCAGTGCCGGGGGGTTTACCTATGGCTACACGTTC	CAGSAGGFTYGYTF
TRBV20-1	NA	NA	TRBJ1-2	TGCAGTGCTAGAGACAGCTATGGCTACACCTTC	CSARDSYGYTF
TRBV27	NA	TRBD2	TRBJ2-7	TGTGCCAGCATTTTTCGGGGGGAGGGCTCCTACGAGCAGTACTTC	CASIFRGEGSYEQYF
TRBV6-9	NA	NA	TRBJ2-7	TGCGCCAGCAGTAATGACTCTACCTACGAGCAGTACTTC	CASSNDSTYEQYF
TRBV12-5	many	TRBD1	TRBJ2-5	TGTGCTAGTGCAGGACAGGGTAAAGAGACCCAGTACTTC	CASAGQGKETQYF
TRBV15	many	NA	TRBJ2-5	TGTGCCACCAGCAGAGTGCGCAGGGGAGAGACCCAGTACTTC	CATSRVRRGETQYF
TRBV3-1	many	TRBD2	TRBJ2-1	TGTGCCAGCAGCCAAGATTGGTATGGGGGGGGTGAGCAGTTCTTC	CASSQDWYGGGEQFF
TRBV6-6	few	TRBD2	TRBJ2-5	TGTGCCAGCAGTTACCGAGGACTAGAGGGAGTGGAGACCCAATACTTC	CASSYRGLEGVETQYF
TRBV11-1	NA	TRBD2	TRBJ2-7	TGTGCCAGCAGCCCCCACGCTAGCGGTGGGGCCTACGATCAGTACTTC	CASSPHASGGAYDQYF
TRBV5-1	NA	NA	TRBJ2-5	TGCGCCAGCAGCTTGGAGCGGCAAGAGACCCAGTACTTC	CASSLERQETQYF